What follows are 15 T cell receptor beta chains derived from one specimen sequenced in a study of cytomegalovirus exposure and HLA in healthy donors. Both 60 Vbeta primers and 13 Jbeta primers went into the PCR. TCRdb keeps only in-frame clones here, not all; method: immunoSEQ multiplex PCR. This sample has 150,000 to 250,000 clones, with 79% found just once. Material for sequencing was PBMCs. The source is a girl between 10 and 17 years old in good health and CMV-seropositive.

This clone has a handful of counts. V gene TRBV2 combines with J gene TRBJ1-6; 8 bases are shared with TRBD1. From germline, CDR1 is SNHLY and CDR2 FYNNEI. The CDR3 length is 14 residues. The V gene end was trimmed by 6 bases and the J gene end by 7 bases; junction bases not matched to a gene: 5. DNA for the CDR3: TGTGCCAGCAGCTTGGGACAGGCAAATTCACCCCTCCACTTT. Translating it yields CASSLGQANSPLHF. Full variable domain (outside the CDR3, taken from reference TRBV2 and TRBJ1-6): EPEVTQTPSHQVTQMGQEVILRCVPISNHLYFYWYRQILGQKVEFLVSFYNNEISEKSEIFDDQFSVERPDGSNFTLKIRSTKLEDSAMYFCASSLGQANSPLHFGNGTRLTVT.

The V and J genes are TRBV4-2 and TRBJ1-2; D unresolved. The CDR3 is made up of 15 amino acids. CDR1 and CDR2 from the germline V gene are LGHNA and YNFKEQ. The V end lost 0 bases, the J end lost 4 bases, and 12 bases lay between the germline ends. CDR3 region: CASSQDGSPGYGYTF. The CDR3 DNA reads TGTGCCAGCAGCCAAGATGGCAGTCCGGGCTATGGCTACACCTTC.

The rearrangement uses TRBV23-1 and TRBJ2-7, with TRBD1 as a possible D gene (6 bases). TRBV23-1 qualifies as an ORF whose function is uncertain. The V gene lost 3 bases and the J gene lost 2 bases, with 17 bases spanning the gap. The CDR3 has 16 residues. The chain's CDR3 is CASSQPPPEGAYEQYF. The CDR3 DNA reads TGCGCCAGCAGTCAGCCCCCCCCAGAGGGGGCCTACGAGCAGTACTTC.

This chain uses TRBV6-1 with TRBJ2-7; no firm D call. Per the germline V gene, CDR1 is MNHNS and CDR2 is SASEGT. CDR3 length: 13 amino acids. V dropped 4 bases and J dropped 2 bases, with 9 bases sitting between them. CDR3 amino acids: CASSVSETYEQYF. The CDR3 nucleotides read TGTGCCAGCAGTGTCTCCGAGACCTACGAGCAGTACTTC.

The genes are TRBV7-2 and TRBJ2-1, with D perhaps matching TRBD1 (6 bases). V lost 2 bases to trimming and J lost 2 bases, with 13 bases between them. From germline, CDR1 is SGHTA and CDR2 FQGNSA. The CDR3 loop spans 16 amino acids. For the CDR3, the DNA is TGTGCCAGCAGCTTACAGGGGACGTACACCTACAATGAGCAGTTCTTC. Its protein is CASSLQGTYTYNEQFF.

The chain combines TRBV4-3 with TRBJ1-2; D remains unclear. CDR3 size: 15 residues. V dropped 0 bases and J dropped 4 bases, with 12 bases sitting between them. Per the germline V gene, CDR1 is LGHNA and CDR2 is YSLEER. In DNA form, the CDR3 reads TGCGCCAGCAGCCAAGATTCCGAGATCCCCTATGGCTACACCTTC. Translating it yields CASSQDSEIPYGYTF.

This clone was seen only a few times. The DNA for the CDR3 is TGCGCCAGCAGCTTAGCTAGCGGGGTGACTGGGGCCAACGTCCTGACTTTC. Residues: CASSLASGVTGANVLTF. V usage is TRBV5-1 and J usage is TRBJ2-6; 9 nucleotides match TRBD2. This CDR3 is 17 amino acids long. V was clipped by 2 bases and J by 2 bases; unmatched bases: 5. CDR1 and CDR2 from the germline V gene are SGHRS and YFSETQ.

The chain employs TRBV5-4 and TRBJ1-6; D gene uncertain. Trimming removed 6 bases at V and 9 bases at J, with 13 bases between. CDR3 length: 13 amino acids. Germline CDR1 and CDR2: SGHNT and YYREEE (reference sequence). CDR3: CASTPPGGSPLHF. For the CDR3, the DNA is TGTGCCAGCACCCCCCCCGGTGGTTCACCCCTCCACTTT.

The CDR3 loop is CASSLTGTSGFETQYF. The CDR3 bases are TGTGCCAGCAGCCTGACAGGGACTAGCGGATTTGAGACCCAGTACTTC. This sequence joins TRBV7-6 and TRBJ2-5; 11 bases match TRBD2. Germline values: CDR1 SGHVS, CDR2 FNYEAQ. This CDR3 has 16 amino acids. V lost 5 bases to trimming and J lost 5 bases; unmatched junction nucleotides: 10.

This chain connects TRBV6-1 to TRBJ1-2, with 7 bases aligning to TRBD1. Germline CDR1 is MNHNS and CDR2 is SASEGT. The CDR3 loop spans 14 amino acids. Trimming at V came to 8 bases and at J to 8 bases, leaving 14 bases not matched to a gene. CDR3 nucleotides: TGTGCCAGCGGTTTCGACAGGGCGGTGGGCGGCTACACCTTC. This gives the protein CASGFDRAVGGYTF.

The CDR3 sequence: CASSVWDRGGEQYF. CDR3 DNA sequence: TGTGCCAGCAGTGTGTGGGACAGGGGGGGAGAGCAGTACTTC. The rearrangement uses TRBV6-5 and TRBJ2-7; 11 bases agree with TRBD1. V shed 5 bases, J shed 7 bases, and the junction held 7 bases outside the gene matches. Germline V CDR1 and CDR2: MNHEY, SVGAGI. CDR3 size: 14 residues.

J is TRBJ1-2 and V is TRBV5-8; 9 positions match TRBD1. Germline V lookup: CDR1 SGHTS, CDR2 YDEGEE. The CDR3 length is 15 residues. J gave up 4 bases and V 6 bases, and 10 bases lay outside the gene matches. The DNA of the CDR3 is TGTGCCAGCACCCCCGGGACAGGGCCTTCCTATGGCTACACCTTC. Translation gives CASTPGTGPSYGYTF.

The chain has TRBV4-3 and TRBJ2-7; 7 bases match TRBD1. Germline loops: CDR1 LGHNA, CDR2 YSLEER. Losses at the gene ends were 4 bases for V and 4 bases for J; bases not matched to a gene: 10. This CDR3 contains 15 residues. CDR3 amino acids: CASSPTPTGRYEQYF. CDR3 DNA sequence: TGCGCCAGCAGCCCTACCCCGACAGGGAGATACGAGCAGTACTTC.

The rearrangement joins TRBV7-2 to TRBJ1-4; D perhaps matches TRBD1 (6 bases). The CDR3 extends over 13 amino acids. From germline, CDR1 is SGHTA and CDR2 FQGNSA. The V end lost 5 bases, the J end lost 8 bases, and 12 bases lay between the germline ends. The CDR3: CASSLGQREKLFF. In nucleotides, the CDR3 is TGTGCCAGCAGCCTAGGACAGCGCGAAAAACTGTTTTTT. Based on the CDR3 plus reference TRBV7-2 and TRBJ1-4, the full variable domain is GAGVSQSPSNKVTEKGKDVELRCDPISGHTALYWYRQSLGQGLEFLIYFQGNSAPDKSGLPSDRFSAERTGGSVSTLTIQRTQQEDSAVYLCASSLGQREKLFFGSGTQLSVL.

This clone has more than one count but fewer than ten. The chain employs TRBV6-1 and TRBJ2-5, with 7 bases that match TRBD2. Germline CDR1 reads MNHNS; CDR2 reads SASEGT. V shed 2 bases and J 6 bases; nucleotides not matched to a gene: 6. This CDR3 is built from 14 residues. The CDR3 spells CASSELDGGKTQYF. CDR3 coding DNA: TGTGCCAGCAGTGAACTCGACGGGGGGAAGACCCAGTACTTC.